Below, 20 T cell receptor beta chains from the same sample are listed, as sequenced in a study of Ad26.COV2.S vaccination and SARS-CoV-2 variants. Specified treatment: roughly 18 received Ad26.COV2.S at low or high dose, single or two shots; 5 received placebo; per-sample allocation not given. The samples were gathered on day 63 after the first injection of vaccine or placebo. Some clones are missing from TCRdb's copy, which holds only in-frame ones; the method was immunoSEQ multiplex PCR. The sample shows hundreds of thousands of clones, roughly 90% of them seen only once. The source was peripheral blood, collected in a trial of Ad26.COV2.S vaccine versus placebo. The receptors were gathered from a person between 18 and 60 years old who received the Ad26.COV2.S COVID-19 vaccine or a placebo.

This clone has more than one count but fewer than ten. CDR3 protein: CASSPGLGNQPQHF. The DNA of the CDR3 is TGCGCCAGCAGCCCTGGTCTGGGCAATCAGCCCCAGCATTTT. The chain combines TRBV5-1 with TRBJ1-5, with D unresolved. This CDR3 has 14 amino acids. The germline gives CDR1 SGHRS, CDR2 YFSETQ. Trimming took off 4 bases at V and 2 bases at J, with 10 bases between the two ends.

The rearrangement uses TRBV7-9 and TRBJ2-1; D possibly matches TRBD1 or TRBD2 (5 bases each). This CDR3 has 15 residues. Between the trimmed V and J ends, which lost 7 bases and 3 bases, there was a span of 16 bases. Per germline, CDR1 SEHNR and CDR2 FQNEAQ (reference sequence). The CDR3 region has the DNA TGTGCCAGCAAGGGACGGACTGAATTCTACAATGAGCAGTTCTTC. Its protein product is CASKGRTEFYNEQFF.

This rearrangement joins TRBV18 to TRBJ2-7, with 14 bases matching TRBD2. V trimming: 2 bases; J trimming: 3 bases; junction bases outside the gene matches: 6. The CDR3 totals 17 residues. The germline CDR1 and CDR2 sequences are KGHSH and LQKENI. The CDR3: CASSPRGTSGRSYEQYF. The CDR3 region has the DNA TGTGCCAGCTCACCAAGGGGGACTAGCGGGAGAAGCTACGAGCAGTACTTC.

This clone has more than one count but fewer than ten. The chain carries TRBV11-2 and TRBJ2-7; D is perhaps TRBD1 or TRBD2 (5 bases each). Germline CDR1 SGHAT, CDR2 FQNNGV. CDR3 size: 12 residues. V was trimmed by 5 bases and J by 3 bases, leaving 8 bases between them. This CDR3 reads CASSRGSYEQYF. The CDR3 DNA is TGTGCCAGCAGCCGGGGCAGCTACGAGCAGTACTTC. Variable domain in full (rest from reference TRBV11-2 and TRBJ2-7): EAGVAQSPRYKIIEKRQSVAFWCNPISGHATLYWYQQILGQGPKLLIQFQNNGVVDDSQLPKDRFSAERLKGVDSTLKIQPAKLEDSAVYLCASSRGSYEQYFGPGTRLTVT.

The chain uses TRBV7-2 and TRBJ2-3, with TRBD2 matching over 12 bases. V was pared by 2 bases and J by 6 bases, with 6 bases of the junction left unmatched. This CDR3 has 16 residues. The germline CDR1 and CDR2 sequences are SGHTA and FQGNSA. The CDR3 DNA is TGTGCCAGCAGCTTAAGGACTAGCGGGATTTTCGATACGCAGTATTTT. Residues: CASSLRTSGIFDTQYF.

The rearrangement joins TRBV6-2 or TRBV6-3 to TRBJ2-7, with D possibly TRBD2 on 5 matching bases. CDR3 length: 16 residues. Germline CDR1 reads MNHEY; CDR2 reads SVGEGT. Trimming removed 2 bases at V and 3 bases at J, with 17 bases between. The CDR3 reads CASSYAGGGPSYEQYF. CDR3 nucleotide sequence: TGTGCCAGCAGTTACGCCGGCGGAGGACCTAGCTACGAGCAGTACTTC.

The V and J genes are TRBV19 and TRBJ1-5; no reliable D call. V was trimmed by 3 bases and J by 2 bases, leaving 11 bases between them. CDR1 and CDR2 (germline): LNHDA, SQIVND (reference sequence). CDR3 length: 15 amino acids. CDR3 nucleotides: TGTGCCAGTAGTATGAGGAGGGTGGGCAATCAGCCCCAGCATTTT. It specifies CASSMRRVGNQPQHF.

The table lists this clone with a count of one. Written as DNA, the CDR3 is TGTGCCAGCAGTTTTGGGGCAGGGGGGGACACCGGGGAGCTGTTTTTT. Protein product: CASSFGAGGDTGELFF. The V and J genes are TRBV27 and TRBJ2-2; tentatively, D is TRBD1 or TRBD2 (7 bases each). The CDR3 has 16 amino acids. V lost 3 bases, J lost 3 bases, and 14 bases lay in between. Germline V gene sequence: CDR1 MNHEY, CDR2 SMNVEV (reference sequence).

This chain links TRBV28 with TRBJ1-2; D remains unclear. CDR1 is MDHEN and CDR2 is SYDVKM in the germline V gene. This CDR3 has 11 residues. With 5 bases removed from V and 9 bases from J, the gap between germline ends came to 10 bases. The CDR3 spells CASSSRFSYTF. In DNA, the CDR3 is TGTGCCAGCAGTAGCAGGTTTAGCTACACCTTC.

The gene calls are TRBV28 and TRBJ1-4; 8 positions agree with TRBD1. The ends lost 6 bases at V and 8 bases at J; junction bases unmatched: 2. CDR3 length: 12 residues. Germline V gene sequence: CDR1 MDHEN, CDR2 SYDVKM. CDR3 in amino acids: CASRQGEEKLFF. CDR3 nucleotides: TGTGCCAGCAGACAGGGGGAAGAAAAACTGTTTTTT.

The rearrangement joins TRBV11-2 to TRBJ2-7; possibly TRBD1 for D (6 bases). The V gene's germline CDR1 is SGHAT and CDR2 FQNNGV. The CDR3 has 13 amino acids. Between the trimmed V and J ends, which lost 2 bases and 4 bases, there was a span of 9 bases. CDR3 region: CASSLSTGYEQYF. DNA of the CDR3: TGTGCCAGCAGCTTATCGACAGGATACGAGCAGTACTTC.

This clone has just one count. This sequence joins TRBV19 and TRBJ1-1; TRBD1 agrees at 9 bases. Germline assignment: CDR1 LNHDA and CDR2 SQIVND (reference sequence). This CDR3 spans 14 amino acids. Unmatched junction bases numbered 5, after V lost 5 bases and J lost 4 bases. CDR3 bases: TGTGCCAGTAGTGTGGGACAGGGCCTCACTGAAGCTTTCTTT. This encodes CASSVGQGLTEAFF.

This clone was observed a single time. The chain employs TRBV28 and TRBJ1-1; no definite D call. Trimming took off 2 bases at V and 0 bases at J, with 10 bases between the two ends. Germline lookup yields CDR1 MDHEN and CDR2 SYDVKM. The CDR3 has 15 residues. The CDR3 is CASSLATRVNTEAFF. CDR3 DNA: TGTGCCAGCAGTTTAGCTACCAGAGTGAACACTGAAGCTTTCTTT. Full variable domain (rest looked up from reference TRBV28 and TRBJ1-1): DVKVTQSSRYLVKRTGEKVFLECVQDMDHENMFWYRQDPGLGLRLIYFSYDVKMKEKGDIPEGYSVSREKKERFSLILESASTNQTSMYLCASSLATRVNTEAFFGQGTRLTVV.

The V gene is TRBV6-2 or TRBV6-3, the J gene TRBJ2-5, with D perhaps being TRBD1 or TRBD2 (5 bases each). The CDR3 length is 16 residues. In germline, CDR1 is MNHEY, CDR2 SVGEGT. Trimming shortened V by 6 bases and J by 0 bases, and 17 bases separated the two germline ends. The CDR3 nucleotides are TGTGCCAGCAGCCTCGCCACATGGGGGTACCAAGAGACCCAGTACTTC. Translating gives CASSLATWGYQETQYF.

The rearrangement uses TRBV5-4 and TRBJ2-7; 12 nucleotides align to TRBD1. After removal of 0 bases from V and 9 bases from J, the junction contained 7 bases not matched to a gene. The germline CDR1 and CDR2 sequences are SGHNT and YYREEE (reference sequence). The length of the CDR3 is 15 residues. CDR3 bases: TGTGCCAGCAGCTTGGATCTGGGACAGGGGGCCGGGCAGTACTTC. Translating it yields CASSLDLGQGAGQYF.

The chain carries TRBV6-2 or TRBV6-3 and TRBJ2-5; 8 nucleotides agree with TRBD1. V shed 6 bases and J 3 bases; nucleotides not matched to a gene: 9. The CDR3 is 15 residues long. The V gene's germline CDR1 is MNHEY and CDR2 SVGEGT. The CDR3 nucleotides are TGTGCCAGCAGCACCCCAGGGGGCGTCGAAGAGACCCAGTACTTC. This encodes CASSTPGGVEETQYF.

The V gene is TRBV7-2, the J gene TRBJ2-1, with TRBD2 matching over 14 bases. Trimming cost V 5 bases and J 9 bases; bases outside gene matches: 12. This CDR3 has 17 amino acids. Germline values: CDR1 SGHTA, CDR2 FQGNSA. The CDR3 sequence is CASSPKPGLAGVVEQFF. The CDR3 DNA reads TGTGCCAGCAGCCCGAAGCCGGGACTAGCGGGAGTGGTTGAGCAGTTCTTC.

The chain joins TRBV13 to TRBJ2-7; the D gene is possibly TRBD2 (5 bases). Germline CDR1 is PRHDT and CDR2 is FYEKMQ (reference sequence). V shed 4 bases and J shed 5 bases, with 9 bases lying between them. There are 12 residues in the CDR3. The DNA for the CDR3 is TGTGCCAGCAGCTCCAGGCGGGACGAGCAGTACTTC. Its translation: CASSSRRDEQYF.

The chain couples TRBV18 to TRBJ2-7; 9 positions agree with TRBD1. Germline V gene data show CDR1 as KGHSH and CDR2 as LQKENI. Trimming cost V 2 bases and J 3 bases; bases outside gene matches: 5. The CDR3 sequence is 15 residues long. Written as DNA, the CDR3 is TGTGCCAGCTCACCAGCGGGACAGGGTGACTACGAGCAGTACTTC. It yields the protein CASSPAGQGDYEQYF.

V and J are TRBV6-5 and TRBJ1-1; TRBD1 matches at 7 bases. Per the germline V gene, CDR1 is MNHEY and CDR2 is SVGAGI. The V and J ends lost 8 bases and 4 bases, in that order; junction bases with no gene match: 7. This CDR3 is built from 13 residues. The chain's CDR3 is CASGGGLGTEAFF. CDR3 sequence (DNA): TGTGCCAGCGGAGGGGGCTTAGGCACTGAAGCTTTCTTT.